This T cell receptor beta chain was captured by sequencing in a study of blood T cells in healthy people across ages. The table lists this clonotype with many counts. A second PCR, run for about 6 to 12 cycles, used a sample-barcoded 5' primer plus a J-beta primer mix. The authors tagged each cDNA molecule using a template-switch adaptor with 12 random nucleotides. TCRdb redid the calling of the 5' RACE reads with MiXCR, one entry per CDR3 protein. Of about 1,800,000 distinct CDR3 sequences detected, roughly 27% appear once; the ten largest clones hold 7.7%. Roughly 9.5 milliliters of peripheral blood were drawn from each donor into EDTA-treated tubes. Per the germline V gene, CDR1 is DFQATT and CDR2 is SNEGSKA (reference sequence). This CDR3 region has 13 residues. V shed 6 bases and J 2 bases; nucleotides not matched to a gene: 5.

J is TRBJ2-5 and V is TRBV20-1; 8 bases agree with TRBD1. The sequence derives from a woman in her twenties or thirties in good health. Sequencing was performed on blood. CDR3 DNA: TGCAGTGCGAGTGGACAGGGTCAAGAGACCCAGTACTTC. Its translation is CSASGQGQETQYF.